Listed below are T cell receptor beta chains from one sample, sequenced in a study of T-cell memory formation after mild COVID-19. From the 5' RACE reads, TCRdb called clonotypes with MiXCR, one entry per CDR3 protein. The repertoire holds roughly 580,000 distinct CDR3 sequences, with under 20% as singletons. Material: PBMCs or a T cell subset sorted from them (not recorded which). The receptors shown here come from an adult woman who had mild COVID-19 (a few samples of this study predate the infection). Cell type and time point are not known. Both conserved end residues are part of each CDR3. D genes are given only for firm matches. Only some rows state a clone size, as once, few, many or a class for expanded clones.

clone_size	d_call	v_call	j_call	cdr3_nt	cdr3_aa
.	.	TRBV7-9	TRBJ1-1	TGTGCCAGCAGCACAACAGGGATCCACACTGAAGCTTTCTTT	CASSTTGIHTEAFF
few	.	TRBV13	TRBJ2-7	TGTGCCAGTGGATTGTACTACGAGCAGTACTTC	CASGLYYEQYF
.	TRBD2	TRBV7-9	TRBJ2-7	TGTGCCAGCAGGGCACTAGCGGGCCATACCTACGAGCAGTACTTC	CASRALAGHTYEQYF
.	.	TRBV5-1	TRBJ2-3	TGCGCCAGCAGCTTGGACAGGGCCGAAGATACGCAGTATTTT	CASSLDRAEDTQYF
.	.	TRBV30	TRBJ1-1	TGTGCCTGGAGTGTACTTGGTAGTGCTTTCTTT	CAWSVLGSAFF
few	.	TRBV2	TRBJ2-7	TGTGCCAGCAGTGTAACCCCCTACGAGCAGTACTTC	CASSVTPYEQYF
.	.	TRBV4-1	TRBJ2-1	TGCGCCAGCAGCCTTCACGCCTACAATGAGCAGTTCTTC	CASSLHAYNEQFF
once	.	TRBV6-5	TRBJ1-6	TGTGCCAGCAGTAAAGGGGGGACCTCACCCCTCCACTTT	CASSKGGTSPLHF
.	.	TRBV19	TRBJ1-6	TGTGCCAGTAGTATAGTGACGTCCTCACCCCTCCACTTT	CASSIVTSSPLHF
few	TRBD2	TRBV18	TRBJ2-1	TGTGCCAGCTCACCACCTGGATGGCGGGAGAGCAATGAGCAGTTCTTC	CASSPPGWRESNEQFF
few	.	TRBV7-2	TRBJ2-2	TGTGCCAGCAGCCCCGGACCGACAAACACCGGGGAGCTGTTTTTT	CASSPGPTNTGELFF
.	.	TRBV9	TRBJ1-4	TGTGCCAGCAGCGTTGACAGTTATAGCGAAAAACTGTTTTTT	CASSVDSYSEKLFF
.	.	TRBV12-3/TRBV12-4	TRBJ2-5	TGTGCCAGCAGCCCACCCCCCGGGTACCAAGAGACCCAGTACTTC	CASSPPPGYQETQYF
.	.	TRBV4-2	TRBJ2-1	TGTGCCAGCAGCCGCCTAGACTCTAGCTCCTACAATGAGCAGTTCTTC	CASSRLDSSSYNEQFF
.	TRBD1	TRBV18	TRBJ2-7	TGTGCCAGCTCACCCCAGGCCGGGACAGGGGCCTACGAGCAGTACTTC	CASSPQAGTGAYEQYF
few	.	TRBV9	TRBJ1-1	TGTGCCAGCAGCCCCGTAACGTCCTGGGGAGAAGCTTTCTTT	CASSPVTSWGEAFF